A single sample gave rise to the 3 T cell receptor beta chains below, sequenced in a study of tumor-infiltrating lymphocytes in primary liver carcinoma. From 500 ng of total RNA, TCR beta-specific cDNA was reverse-transcribed using a constant-region primer. Amplification in three nested multiplex PCR rounds with slightly modified ARM-PCR gave rise to TCR beta libraries. The first two PCR rounds used TRBV1-TRBV30 primers with a Cbeta primer, approximately 10 cycles each. TCRdb called the multiplex PCR reads again in MiXCR, with one record for every CDR3 protein. The sample records 150,000 to 200,000 distinct CDR3 sequences, around 81% being singletons. Extraction of RNA together with DNA used about 17-31 mg of unsorted bulk tissue. The sample consisted of tumor tissue from primary liver carcinoma. These receptors came from a man in his forties with primary liver carcinoma and hepatitis B virus infection.

J is TRBJ2-5 and V is TRBV18; D call uncertain. V was cut by 3 bases and J by 1 base, with 9 bases left in between. Looked up from germline, CDR1 is KGHSH and CDR2 is LQKENI. The CDR3 loop spans 14 amino acids. Here the CDR3 reads CASSPGRPQETQYF. The CDR3 coding sequence is TGTGCCAGCTCACCTGGTAGACCCCAAGAGACCCAGTACTTC.

In the case of this clonotype: Just one base apart from a much larger clone, this may be a read error. The chain couples TRBV30 to TRBJ2-2; 7 nucleotides match TRBD2. Germline V gene data show CDR1 as GTSNPN and CDR2 as SVGIG (reference sequence). CDR3 length: 15 amino acids. The CDR3 DNA sequence: TGTGCCTGGAGTGGGACTAGTTTACGCGCCGGGGAGGTGTTTTTT. It encodes CAWSGTSLRAGEVFF.

V usage is TRBV6-2 or TRBV6-3 and J usage is TRBJ2-1, with a weak D call TRBD2 (5 bases). This CDR3 is built from 16 residues. Germline-derived CDR1 and CDR2 are MNHEY and SVGEGT. V was pared by 5 bases and J by 5 bases, with 19 bases between. For the CDR3, the DNA is TGTGCCAGCAGTCGAACCCGTTACGGGGTGGACAATGAGCAGTTCTTC. This codes for CASSRTRYGVDNEQFF.